The 19 T cell receptor beta chains below were found in one sample sequenced in a study of human T cells and chemical hapten exposure. TCRdb redid the calling of the RACE reads with MiXCR, one entry per CDR3 protein. The table shows 380,000 or so distinct CDR3 sequences, with 4.5% to 5.5% occurring only once. Time point defined: pre-sensitization, week 0. Indicated treatment: therapeutic diphenylcyclopropenone sensitization with weekly scalp DPC. The sample consisted of whole blood, taken in connection with sensitization to the hapten diphenylcyclopropenone (DPC). Receptor source: a woman between 18 and 29 years old with alopecia areata. Some clones in this sample may be carry-over from other donors' samples.

This clonotype showed up many times. The CDR3 DNA sequence: TGTGCCAGCAGCTTATCTCCGGGACAGGGGACCACTAGCTCCTACGAGCAGTACTTC. Its translation: CASSLSPGQGTTSSYEQYF. V gene TRBV7-6 combines with J gene TRBJ2-7; 10 bases are a match to TRBD1. The CDR3 loop spans 19 amino acids. CDR1 SGHVS and CDR2 FNYEAQ come from the germline V gene. The ends lost 2 bases at V and 0 bases at J; junction bases unmatched: 13.

Many counts were recorded for this clonotype. This chain joins TRBV11-2 and TRBJ1-2, with D uncertain. Germline-derived CDR1 and CDR2 are SGHAT and FQNNGV. V was cut by 1 base and J by 4 bases, with 10 bases left in between. The CDR3 length is 14 residues. The CDR3 coding sequence is TGTGCCAGCAGCTTAGGTGCCCAAAGCTATGGCTACACCTTC. Amino acids: CASSLGAQSYGYTF.

This clonotype was seen a few times. The chain couples TRBV4-1 to TRBJ2-1, with 8 bases fitting TRBD2. Per the germline V gene, CDR1 is MGHRA and CDR2 is YSYEKL. Trimming removed 2 bases from V and 7 bases from J; junction bases left unmatched: 7. This CDR3 has 15 amino acids. The CDR3 sequence is CASSQLIAGSNEQFF. The CDR3 DNA reads as TGCGCCAGCAGCCAATTAATAGCGGGGAGTAATGAGCAGTTCTTC.

The rearrangement uses TRBV27 and TRBJ1-2; D is uncertain. CDR1 and CDR2 from the germline V gene are MNHEY and SMNVEV (reference sequence). The CDR3 runs to 15 residues. The V end lost 2 bases, the J end lost 2 bases, and 12 bases lay between the germline ends. The CDR3 coding sequence is TGTGCCAGCAGTTTACAGGCGGCAGCCAACTATGGCTACACCTTC. It yields the protein CASSLQAAANYGYTF.

This clonotype showed up just a few times. The chain couples TRBV20-1 to TRBJ1-5; no clear D gene. The CDR3 loop spans 14 amino acids. CDR1 is DFQATT and CDR2 is SNEGSKA in the germline V gene (reference sequence). Trimming pared 3 bases from V and 3 bases from J, leaving 12 bases between. The CDR3: CSASLGSPNQPQHF. CDR3 nucleotide sequence: TGCAGTGCTAGTCTCGGGTCCCCCAATCAGCCCCAGCATTTT.

The table lists this clonotype with a few counts. The chain joins TRBV3-1 to TRBJ2-1, with 8 nucleotides matching TRBD1. The germline CDR1 and CDR2 sequences are LGHDT and YNNKEL (reference sequence). The ends lost 4 bases at V and 7 bases at J; junction bases unmatched: 6. The CDR3 covers 14 residues. This chain's CDR3 is CASSLGQGINEQFF. The CDR3 nucleotides read TGTGCCAGCAGCCTTGGACAGGGTATAAATGAGCAGTTCTTC.

This clonotype was picked up many times. The chain couples TRBV5-1 to TRBJ2-5; TRBD2 matches at 10 bases. Germline V gene data show CDR1 as SGHRS and CDR2 as YFSETQ. The CDR3 has 15 amino acids. Unmatched junction bases numbered 6, after V lost 4 bases and J lost 3 bases. The CDR3 sequence: CASSPGLAAEETQYF. The DNA for the CDR3 is TGCGCCAGCAGCCCAGGACTAGCGGCCGAAGAGACCCAGTACTTC.

This clonotype was counted at least ten times. This sequence joins TRBV27 and TRBJ1-6; 7 bases map to TRBD1. Trimming took 5 bases from V and 8 from J; bases not matched to a gene: 6. Germline loops: CDR1 MNHEY, CDR2 SMNVEV (reference sequence). CDR3 size: 14 residues. CDR3 protein: CASSPGQQDSPLHF. DNA for the CDR3: TGTGCCAGCAGTCCGGGACAGCAGGATTCACCCCTCCACTTT.

This clonotype occurred many times. Written as DNA, the CDR3 is TGTGCCAGCAGAAAAACCGGGACAGTTAACTATGGCTACACCTTC. This gives the protein CASRKTGTVNYGYTF. The rearrangement links TRBV6-6 to TRBJ1-2, with 7 bases matching TRBD1. Germline V gene lookup returns CDR1 MNHNY and CDR2 SVGAGI (reference sequence). This CDR3 is built from 15 residues. The trim removed 6 bases at V and 1 base at J, leaving 8 bases unmatched.

This clonotype was found a few times. V is TRBV20-1 and J is TRBJ2-3, with D possibly being TRBD2 (7 bases). The ends were cut back, 3 bases at V and 2 bases at J, with 15 bases in the middle. Germline V lookup: CDR1 DFQATT, CDR2 SNEGSKA (reference sequence). The CDR3 extends over 15 amino acids. The CDR3 reads CSASPRGAPTDTQYF. For the CDR3, the DNA is TGCAGTGCTAGCCCCCGGGGGGCCCCCACAGATACGCAGTATTTT.

In its sample, this clonotype was seen many times. This rearrangement joins TRBV28 to TRBJ2-5; a weak D match, TRBD1 (5 bases). Per the germline V gene, CDR1 is MDHEN and CDR2 is SYDVKM. The CDR3 totals 14 residues. V was clipped by 6 bases and J by 2 bases, with 13 bases between them. CDR3 sequence reads: CASRSGYEQETQYF. DNA of the CDR3: TGTGCCAGCAGATCAGGGTACGAACAAGAGACCCAGTACTTC.

This clonotype was recorded many times. The chain uses TRBV4-1 and TRBJ2-4; 8 bases map to TRBD1. Germline V CDR1 and CDR2: MGHRA, YSYEKL. The length of the CDR3 is 15 residues. V trimming: 4 bases; J trimming: 4 bases; junction bases outside the gene matches: 6. The CDR3 DNA reads as TGCGCCAGCAGCCGTACAGGGGGAGAAAAAAACATTCAGTACTTC. Protein: CASSRTGGEKNIQYF.

The chain uses TRBV27 and TRBJ2-2; D may be TRBD2 (6 bases). The germline V gene has CDR1 MNHEY and CDR2 SMNVEV (reference sequence). Trimming stripped 2 bases from V and 5 bases from J, with 9 bases between. The CDR3 runs 14 residues. The CDR3 spells CASSLVRGTGELFF. CDR3 in DNA: TGTGCCAGCAGTTTAGTTCGGGGGACCGGGGAGCTGTTTTTT.

The J gene is TRBJ2-1, the V gene TRBV6-1; D is unresolved. From germline, CDR1 is MNHNS and CDR2 SASEGT. This CDR3 has 15 amino acids. Trimming removed 3 bases from V and 6 bases from J, with 15 bases in between. The CDR3 loop reads CASSELYSFGNEQFF. CDR3 coding DNA: TGTGCCAGCAGTGAGTTATATAGCTTTGGCAATGAGCAGTTCTTC.

This clonotype was detected ten times or more. V usage is TRBV6-6 and J usage is TRBJ2-2, with 8 nucleotides matching TRBD1. The length of the CDR3 is 16 residues. Germline V gene data show CDR1 as MNHNY and CDR2 as SVGAGI (reference sequence). Unmatched junction bases numbered 11, after V lost 7 bases and J lost 4 bases. The CDR3 is CASNPAPDRVTGELFF. The CDR3 DNA reads TGTGCCAGCAACCCCGCACCGGACAGGGTCACCGGGGAGCTGTTTTTT.

This chain links TRBV7-2 with TRBJ2-3; D possibly corresponds to TRBD1 (5 bases). CDR1 is SGHTA and CDR2 is FQGNSA in the germline V gene. V shed 5 bases and J shed 5 bases, with 11 bases lying between them. The CDR3 contains 13 residues. This chain's CDR3 is CASSTRELDTQYF. CDR3 coding DNA: TGTGCCAGCAGCACCAGGGAATTAGATACGCAGTATTTT.

This chain links TRBV7-2 with TRBJ1-6; 7 nucleotides align to TRBD1. Trimming took 4 bases from V and 5 from J; bases not matched to a gene: 5. CDR3 length: 15 residues. The V gene's germline CDR1 is SGHTA and CDR2 FQGNSA. The CDR3 sequence is CASSSRTGHNSPLHF. The CDR3 bases are TGTGCCAGCAGCTCTAGGACAGGCCATAATTCACCCCTCCACTTT.

This clonotype was counted at least ten times. The V gene is TRBV7-3, the J gene TRBJ1-1; a possible D gene is TRBD1 (6 bases). V dropped 2 bases and J dropped 1 base, with 8 bases sitting between them. The CDR3 has 14 residues. Germline V lookup: CDR1 SGHTA, CDR2 FQGTGA. The CDR3 nucleotides are TGTGCCAGCAGCTTAGGGGGACAGAACACTGAAGCTTTCTTT. Protein sequence: CASSLGGQNTEAFF.

To note about this clonotype: This may stem from a read error, because a much larger clone lies one nucleotide away. This chain joins TRBV9 and TRBJ1-2; TRBD1 matches at 7 bases. From germline, CDR1 is SGDLS and CDR2 YYNGEE. The length of the CDR3 is 15 residues. DNA of the CDR3: TGTGCCAACAGCTCCGTGGCACAGGGGCTGGGTGGCTACACCTTC. This encodes CANSSVAQGLGGYTF.